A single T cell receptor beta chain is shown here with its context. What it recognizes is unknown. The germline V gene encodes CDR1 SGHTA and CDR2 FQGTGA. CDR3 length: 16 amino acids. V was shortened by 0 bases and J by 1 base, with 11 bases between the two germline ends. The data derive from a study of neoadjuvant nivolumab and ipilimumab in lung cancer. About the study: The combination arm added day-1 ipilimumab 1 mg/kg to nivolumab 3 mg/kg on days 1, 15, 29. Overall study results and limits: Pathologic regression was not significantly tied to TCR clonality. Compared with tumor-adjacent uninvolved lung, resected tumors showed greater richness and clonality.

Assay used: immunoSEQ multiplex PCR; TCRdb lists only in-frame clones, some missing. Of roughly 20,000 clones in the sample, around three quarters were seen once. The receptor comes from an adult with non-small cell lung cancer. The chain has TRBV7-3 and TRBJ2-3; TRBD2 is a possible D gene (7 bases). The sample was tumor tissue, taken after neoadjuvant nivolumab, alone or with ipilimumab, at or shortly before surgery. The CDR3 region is CASSLTGRGRTDTQYF. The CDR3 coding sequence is TGTGCCAGCAGCTTAACCGGGCGGGGGCGCACAGATACGCAGTATTTT.